One and the same sample provided the 28 T cell receptor beta chains below, sequenced in a study of blood T cell repertoires in COVID-19. Here immunoSEQ multiplex PCR was the method, and the copy in TCRdb shows in-frame clones only, minus some. The sample lists 250,000 or so clones, about 70% occurring once. The sample taken for sequencing was peripheral blood. Receptors originate from a woman aged 80 or over with acute or convalescent COVID-19.

Points on this clone: Other nucleotide sequences in the sample specify the same CDR3. The chain combines TRBV7-9 with TRBJ2-7, with D perhaps matching TRBD1 (6 bases). Germline V gene data show CDR1 as SEHNR and CDR2 as FQNEAQ (reference sequence). Deletions cut 4 bases from V and 0 bases from J, with 13 bases between. This CDR3 has 15 residues. CDR3 sequence reads: CASSYRTESSYEQYF. In DNA, the CDR3 is TGTGCCAGCAGCTACCGGACAGAGAGCTCCTACGAGCAGTACTTC.

The CDR3 is CASSVDRVPDGYTF. In nucleotides, the CDR3 is TGTGCCAGCAGCGTGGACAGGGTGCCGGATGGCTACACCTTC. J is TRBJ1-2 and V is TRBV5-4; 8 positions match TRBD1. The germline V gene has CDR1 SGHNT and CDR2 YYREEE (reference sequence). The J segment lost 6 bases and the V segment lost 4 bases, leaving 8 bases of the junction unmatched. The CDR3 has 14 residues.

This clone has only one observation. The chain joins TRBV3-1 (or the pseudogene TRBV3-2) to TRBJ2-5, with 7 bases lining up with TRBD2. The CDR3 spans 13 residues. V lost 4 bases and J lost 3; bases outside the gene matches: 2. Germline CDR1 is LGHDT and CDR2 is YNNKEL (reference sequence). The CDR3 DNA is TGTGCCAGCAGCCGCGGGAGTGAAGAGACCCAGTACTTC. It is translated as CASSRGSEETQYF.

J is TRBJ2-7 and V is TRBV6-5, with no clear D. Germline values: CDR1 MNHEY, CDR2 SVGAGI. Trimming removed 6 bases at V and 3 bases at J, with 6 bases between. This CDR3 region has 11 residues. CDR3 protein: CASRTNYEQYF. Here the CDR3 DNA reads TGTGCCAGCAGGACAAACTACGAGCAGTACTTC.

The chain employs TRBV11-3 and TRBJ1-5, with no clear D. Trimming removed 7 bases at V and 4 bases at J, with 8 bases between. CDR1 is SGHNT, CDR2 YENEEA, per germline. The CDR3 is 12 residues long. The CDR3 DNA sequence: TGTGCCAGCAAGCCTAAAAATCAGCCCCAGCATTTT. It is translated as CASKPKNQPQHF.

This chain uses TRBV5-4 with TRBJ1-2; the D is unclear. Germline V gene data show CDR1 as SGHNT and CDR2 as YYREEE (reference sequence). This CDR3 spans 14 amino acids. The ends were cut back, 2 bases at V and 2 bases at J, with 10 bases in the middle. CDR3 in amino acids: CASSFGRQNYGYTF. The CDR3 nucleotides read TGTGCCAGCAGCTTTGGGAGACAAAACTATGGCTACACCTTC.

V and J are TRBV6-6 and TRBJ2-2; 9 bases match TRBD2. The ends lost 6 bases at V and 0 bases at J; junction bases unmatched: 5. The germline V gene has CDR1 MNHNY and CDR2 SVGAGI (reference sequence). The CDR3 length is 16 residues. CDR3 bases: TGTGCCAGCAGGCAATCTAGCGGGGCGAACACCGGGGAGCTGTTTTTT. Translated: CASRQSSGANTGELFF.

The chain links TRBV6-5 to TRBJ2-1; 9 bases map to TRBD2. Looked up from germline, CDR1 is MNHEY and CDR2 is SVGAGI. The length of the CDR3 is 16 residues. The J segment lost 3 bases and the V segment lost 6 bases, leaving 9 bases of the junction unmatched. CDR3 protein: CASRYGGGAIYNEQFF. CDR3 nucleotides: TGTGCCAGCAGGTACGGCGGGGGGGCGATCTACAATGAGCAGTTCTTC.

The chain uses TRBV5-1 and TRBJ2-3; D gene uncertain. CDR3 size: 15 residues. Deletions cut 4 bases from V and 2 bases from J, with 14 bases between. The germline gives CDR1 SGHRS, CDR2 YFSETQ. The CDR3: CASSIGGSPTDTQYF. CDR3 in DNA: TGCGCCAGCAGCATTGGCGGCTCACCCACAGATACGCAGTATTTT.

DNA of the CDR3: TGTGCCAGCAGCAGAACTATGGGACTTGCCACCCACAATGAGCAGTTCTTC. Translation: CASSRTMGLATHNEQFF. This chain connects TRBV7-9 to TRBJ2-1; D might be TRBD2 (6 bases). Germline CDR1 reads SEHNR; CDR2 reads FQNEAQ (reference sequence). The V end was cut by 5 bases, the J end by 5 bases, with 22 bases between. The CDR3 runs to 17 residues.

The chain carries TRBV19 and TRBJ2-7; 7 bases align to TRBD2. Germline CDR1 LNHDA, CDR2 SQIVND (reference sequence). V lost 5 bases, J lost 10 bases, and 14 bases stayed unmatched. This CDR3 contains 14 residues. Here the CDR3 DNA reads TGTGCCAGTAGTTCGACAGATCGTACGGGACTACAGTACTTC. Amino acid sequence: CASSSTDRTGLQYF. The complete variable domain, with remaining parts taken from reference TRBV19 and TRBJ2-7, reads DGGITQSPKYLFRKEGQNVTLSCEQNLNHDAMYWYRQDPGQGLRLIYYSQIVNDFQKGDIAEGYSVSREKKESFPLTVTSAQKNPTAFYLCASSSTDRTGLQYFGPGTRLTVT.

The rearrangement links TRBV30 to TRBJ1-4, with 10 bases identical to TRBD1. The V gene end was trimmed by 4 bases and the J gene end by 6 bases; junction bases not matched to a gene: 14. Looked up from germline, CDR1 is GTSNPN and CDR2 is SVGIG (reference sequence). This CDR3 comprises 17 residues. This CDR3 is CAWNKPDRQGADEKLFF. The CDR3 DNA sequence: TGTGCCTGGAATAAGCCGGATCGACAGGGGGCCGATGAAAAACTGTTTTTT. Using reference TRBV30 and TRBJ1-4 for the parts outside the CDR3, the full variable domain is SQTIHQWPATLVQPVGSPLSLECTVEGTSNPNLYWYRQAAGRGLQLLFYSVGIGQISSEVPQNLSASRPQDRQFILSSKKLLLSDSGFYLCAWNKPDRQGADEKLFFGSGTQLSVL.

The chain recombines TRBV7-8 with TRBJ1-6; 7 nucleotides agree with TRBD1. The length of the CDR3 is 16 residues. Germline V gives CDR1 SGHVS, CDR2 FQNEAQ. The V gene end was trimmed by 7 bases and the J gene end by 5 bases; junction bases not matched to a gene: 11. CDR3 sequence (DNA): TGTGCCAGCAACAAACAGGGGATTACTAATAATTCACCCCTCCACTTT. Translated: CASNKQGITNNSPLHF.

This rearrangement joins TRBV4-1 to TRBJ2-5, with a possible D match to TRBD2 (5 bases). CDR3 length: 15 amino acids. Looked up from germline, CDR1 is MGHRA and CDR2 is YSYEKL. Trimming took off 0 bases at V and 7 bases at J, with 15 bases between the two ends. In nucleotides, the CDR3 is TGCGCCAGCAGCCAAGAAGGAGAGGGCCTAGGGACCCAGTACTTC. Translation gives CASSQEGEGLGTQYF.

The chain is built from TRBV7-9 and TRBJ2-6; 8 bases fit TRBD1. The CDR3 runs 18 residues. Germline V gives CDR1 SEHNR, CDR2 FQNEAQ (reference sequence). With 4 bases clipped from V and 3 bases from J, the junction kept 11 bases outside the gene matches. The DNA for the CDR3 is TGTGCCAGCAGCTCAATCCGGACAGGGACTTATGGGGCCAACGTCCTGACTTTC. This gives the protein CASSSIRTGTYGANVLTF.

In this sample, this clone turned up once. The chain carries TRBV4-3 and TRBJ2-7; tentatively, D is TRBD2 (7 bases). The V end was cut by 0 bases, the J end by 4 bases, with 13 bases between. The CDR3 consists of 15 residues. The germline gives CDR1 LGHNA, CDR2 YSLEER. CDR3 DNA: TGCGCCAGCAGCCAAGATGGGGGGGCACTGTACGAGCAGTACTTC. Translating it yields CASSQDGGALYEQYF.

The V gene is TRBV3-1 (or the pseudogene TRBV3-2), the J gene TRBJ2-6; 7 bases agree with TRBD1. The CDR3 is made up of 17 amino acids. V lost 6 bases to trimming and J lost 0 bases; unmatched junction nucleotides: 8. Germline-derived CDR1 and CDR2 are LGHDT and YNNKEL (reference sequence). The CDR3 coding sequence is TGTGCCAGCAGGGACAGGAGATACATCTCTGGGGCCAACGTCCTGACTTTC. Translating gives CASRDRRYISGANVLTF.

CDR3 amino acids: CASSQQVNTEAFF. The CDR3 region has the DNA TGTGCCAGCAGCCAACAGGTGAACACTGAAGCTTTCTTT. V and J are TRBV2 and TRBJ1-1, with D possibly TRBD1 on 5 matching bases. Per the germline V gene, CDR1 is SNHLY and CDR2 is FYNNEI. The CDR3 contains 13 residues. Trimming took off 6 bases at V and 0 bases at J, with 8 bases between the two ends.

V usage is TRBV12-3 or TRBV12-4 and J usage is TRBJ1-4; the D is unclear. V gave up 6 bases and J gave up 8 bases, with 10 bases separating them. The CDR3 loop spans 12 amino acids. Here the CDR3 reads CASRINREKLFF. CDR3 sequence (DNA): TGTGCCAGCAGGATCAACCGGGAAAAACTGTTTTTT.

The rearrangement joins TRBV7-3 to TRBJ1-6; tentative D call: TRBD1 (5 bases). Germline loops: CDR1 SGHTA, CDR2 FQGTGA. With 5 bases removed from V and 7 bases from J, the gap between germline ends came to 6 bases. CDR3 length: 12 residues. The CDR3 DNA is TGTGCCAGCAGCCAGGGAAATTCACCCCTCCACTTT. As protein: CASSQGNSPLHF.

The V gene is TRBV7-2, the J gene TRBJ1-1; TRBD1 agrees at 8 bases. Germline lookup yields CDR1 SGHTA and CDR2 FQGNSA. The CDR3 spans 15 residues. V was pared by 5 bases and J by 0 bases, with 5 bases of the junction left unmatched. CDR3 DNA: TGTGCCAGCAGCGAACAGGGGGGGGTGAACACTGAAGCTTTCTTT. Translation gives CASSEQGGVNTEAFF.

On this clone itself: The identical CDR3 is also encoded by other nucleotide sequences in the sample. J is TRBJ1-1 and V is TRBV7-9, with D tentatively TRBD1 (5 bases). V was clipped by 3 bases and J by 8 bases, with 7 bases between them. The CDR3 has 11 amino acids. The germline V gene encodes CDR1 SEHNR and CDR2 FQNEAQ (reference sequence). The CDR3 sequence is CASSLGREAFF. CDR3 nucleotide sequence: TGTGCCAGCAGCTTGGGGCGGGAAGCTTTCTTT.

This chain connects TRBV3-1 (or the pseudogene TRBV3-2) to TRBJ2-7, with 10 bases fitting TRBD2. The trim removed 6 bases at V and 7 bases at J, leaving 9 bases unmatched. CDR3 length equals 14 residues. Germline V gene sequence: CDR1 LGHDT, CDR2 YNNKEL (reference sequence). CDR3 nucleotide sequence: TGTGCCAGCAGATTAAGCGGGGGGGCTGAGGAGCAGTACTTC. Translated: CASRLSGGAEEQYF.

The CDR3 coding sequence is TGTGCCAGCAGCCCCCGGGGGGGTAGCACTGAAGCTTTCTTT. It yields the protein CASSPRGGSTEAFF. The chain employs TRBV3-1 (or the pseudogene TRBV3-2) and TRBJ1-1; possible D gene TRBD1, 5 bases. V lost 4 bases to trimming and J lost 4 bases, with 13 bases between them. Looked up from germline, CDR1 is LGHDT and CDR2 is YNNKEL (reference sequence). The CDR3 is 14 residues long.

V and J are TRBV11-2 and TRBJ2-3; D is ambiguous. V lost 5 bases and J 7 bases, leaving 10 bases between the germline ends. The CDR3 spans 12 residues. From germline, CDR1 is SGHAT and CDR2 FQNNGV. The CDR3 loop is CASSIVVYTQYF. Here the CDR3 DNA reads TGTGCCAGCAGCATAGTAGTCTATACGCAGTATTTT.

This clone was detected a few times. J is TRBJ2-4 and V is TRBV6-2 or TRBV6-3; D is possibly TRBD1 (5 bases). Trimming removed 2 bases from V and 6 bases from J, with 23 bases in between. The V gene's germline CDR1 is MNHEY and CDR2 SVGEGT. The CDR3 is 18 residues long. CDR3 sequence (DNA): TGTGCCAGCAGTTACCCAACCCCCCAAGGGGCTTATGGAAACATTCAGTACTTC. Encoded protein: CASSYPTPQGAYGNIQYF.

This clone was seen at least ten times. The chain has TRBV28 and TRBJ1-2; D is undetermined. The CDR3 contains 14 residues. Deletions cut 3 bases from V and 4 bases from J, with 12 bases between. Per the germline V gene, CDR1 is MDHEN and CDR2 is SYDVKM. The CDR3 DNA is TGTGCCAGCAGTTTCCCCACCGGGGTCTATGGCTACACCTTC. Protein sequence: CASSFPTGVYGYTF.

The CDR3 loop is CSVRQGNRFQETQYF. DNA for the CDR3: TGCAGCGTTCGGCAGGGGAATCGTTTTCAAGAGACCCAGTACTTC. The chain links TRBV29-1 to TRBJ2-5; perhaps TRBD1 as D (6 bases). The CDR3 contains 15 residues. Germline assignment: CDR1 SQVTM and CDR2 ANQGSEA. V was clipped by 5 bases and J by 2 bases, with 18 bases between them.